These 29 T cell receptor beta chains came from one sample sequenced in a study of shared clonotypes between healthy human individuals. Some clones are missing from TCRdb's copy, which holds only in-frame ones; the method was immunoSEQ multiplex PCR. The data show 2,100,000 or so clones, with 90% to 96% seen just once and around 0.13% held by the top ten. Sequenced material: naive CD4+ T cells sorted from blood. Subset given: CD45RA+ positively selected. These TCRs come from a man aged 18-30 years in good health.

The chain uses TRBV13 and TRBJ1-5; D is uncertain. The CDR3 is made up of 12 amino acids. Between the trimmed V and J ends, which lost 3 bases and 5 bases, there was a span of 5 bases. Per germline, CDR1 PRHDT and CDR2 FYEKMQ (reference sequence). The CDR3: CASSLFDQPQHF. CDR3 bases: TGTGCCAGCAGCTTGTTCGATCAGCCCCAGCATTTT.

V gene TRBV1 combines with J gene TRBJ2-1; TRBD2 is taken as the D call from the table, unchecked against the DNA. TRBV1 is a pseudogene. This CDR3 has 15 amino acids. CDR3 sequence (DNA): TGCACCAGCAGCCAAGCGGCGGGGGTGTACAATGAGCAGTTCTTC. Translated, it gives CTSSQAAGVYNEQFF.

The chain combines TRBV7-3 with TRBJ2-1; 10 bases align to TRBD2. After removal of 2 bases from V and 8 bases from J, the junction contained 3 bases not matched to a gene. Per the germline V gene, CDR1 is SGHTA and CDR2 is FQGTGA. CDR3 length equals 14 residues. Here the CDR3 reads CASSLLAGDDEQFF. CDR3 bases: TGTGCCAGCAGCTTACTAGCGGGGGATGATGAGCAGTTCTTC.

This chain connects TRBV6-1 to TRBJ1-1, with D maybe TRBD1 (5 bases). Germline V gene data show CDR1 as MNHNS and CDR2 as SASEGT. Trimming took 6 bases from V and 4 from J, leaving 9 bases between them. The CDR3 loop spans 12 amino acids. The CDR3 DNA sequence: TGTGCCAGCAGCCTCACAGGCACTGAAGCTTTCTTT. It is translated as CASSLTGTEAFF.

A word on this clone: The same CDR3 arises from other DNA sequences in this sample as well. The rearrangement links TRBV6-1 to TRBJ2-7; weak D call: TRBD2 (5 bases). Between the trimmed V and J ends, which lost 1 base and 4 bases, there was a span of 5 bases. In germline, CDR1 is MNHNS, CDR2 SASEGT. The CDR3 is 12 residues long. The DNA for the CDR3 is TGTGCCAGCAGTGAAGGAGGGTACGAGCAGTACTTC. Protein: CASSEGGYEQYF.

V usage is TRBV19 and J usage is TRBJ1-1, with 9 bases identical to TRBD1. CDR1 LNHDA and CDR2 SQIVND come from the germline V gene (reference sequence). The ends lost 4 bases at V and 5 bases at J; junction bases unmatched: 14. This CDR3 spans 17 amino acids. CDR3: CASSSPTGGVKGTEAFF. The CDR3 DNA sequence: TGTGCCAGTAGTAGCCCGACAGGGGGAGTGAAGGGGACTGAAGCTTTCTTT. The variable domain in full, with the rest retrieved from reference TRBV19 and TRBJ1-1, is DGGITQSPKYLFRKEGQNVTLSCEQNLNHDAMYWYRQDPGQGLRLIYYSQIVNDFQKGDIAEGYSVSREKKESFPLTVTSAQKNPTAFYLCASSSPTGGVKGTEAFFGQGTRLTVV.

The V call is TRBV11-2, the J call TRBJ2-1; possibly TRBD1 or TRBD2 for D (6 bases each). V lost 4 bases, J lost 6 bases, and 10 bases lay in between. This CDR3 has 13 residues. Germline V gives CDR1 SGHAT, CDR2 FQNNGV. The CDR3 DNA follows: TGTGCCAGCAGCTGGGGGGCATTCAATGAGCAGTTCTTC. Translated, it gives CASSWGAFNEQFF.

The V gene is TRBV5-6, the J gene TRBJ1-1, with 9 nucleotides matching TRBD1. Germline CDR1 reads SGHDT; CDR2 reads YYEEEE. V shed 2 bases, J shed 4 bases, and the junction held 6 bases outside the gene matches. This CDR3 comprises 15 residues. The CDR3 is CASSFRTGVVTEAFF. CDR3 bases: TGTGCCAGCAGCTTCCGGACAGGGGTGGTCACTGAAGCTTTCTTT.

Concerning this clone itself: The identical CDR3 is also encoded by other nucleotide sequences in the sample. V and J are TRBV29-1 and TRBJ2-7; D is unclear. From germline, CDR1 is SQVTM and CDR2 ANQGSEA. The CDR3 covers 11 residues. Trimming cost V 4 bases and J 2 bases, with 6 bases left between them. In DNA, the CDR3 is TGCAGCGTTGTGGGTGCCTACGAGCAGTACTTC. Translated: CSVVGAYEQYF.

This clone appeared once. J is TRBJ2-5 and V is TRBV6-5, with 11 bases aligning to TRBD2. Judging by the DNA end, TRBJ2-7 fits better; the J call may be wrong. From germline, CDR1 is MNHEY and CDR2 SVGAGI. This CDR3 has 14 amino acids. The CDR3: CASTRLAGINEQYF. CDR3 nucleotides: TGTGCCAGCACTCGACTAGCGGGAATCAACGAGCAGTACTTC.

This chain links TRBV5-4 with TRBJ1-2, with 8 bases lining up with TRBD1. The CDR3 is 15 amino acids. V dropped 0 bases and J dropped 9; count of bases not matched to a gene: 10. CDR1 is SGHNT, CDR2 YYREEE, per germline (reference sequence). The CDR3 spells CASSLGRTGGNRYTF. The CDR3 DNA sequence: TGTGCCAGCAGCTTGGGCCGTACAGGGGGTAATCGCTACACCTTC.

The chain joins TRBV19 to TRBJ1-5; D not certain. Germline V gene data show CDR1 as LNHDA and CDR2 as SQIVND (reference sequence). This CDR3 has 17 amino acids. Deletions cut 5 bases from V and 0 bases from J, with 17 bases between. CDR3 bases: TGTGCCAGTAGTCCCCGGAGTCAAGCCGATAGCAATCAGCCCCAGCATTTT. Translated, it gives CASSPRSQADSNQPQHF.

Concerning this clone itself: The same CDR3 arises from other DNA sequences in this sample as well. The gene calls are TRBV5-1 and TRBJ2-2; D gene unclear. This CDR3 contains 12 residues. The V gene's germline CDR1 is SGHRS and CDR2 YFSETQ. V lost 1 base to trimming and J lost 7 bases, with 5 bases between them. The CDR3 region is CASSLSGGELFF. CDR3 DNA sequence: TGCGCCAGCAGCTTGAGTGGCGGGGAGCTGTTTTTT.

The rearrangement joins TRBV19 to TRBJ1-6; unclear D gene. The CDR3 is 15 amino acids. Looked up from germline, CDR1 is LNHDA and CDR2 is SQIVND (reference sequence). V was cut by 3 bases and J by 9 bases, with 15 bases left in between. The CDR3 loop is CASSIMDPVSSPLHF. In nucleotides, the CDR3 is TGTGCCAGTAGTATTATGGACCCAGTTTCTTCACCCCTCCACTTT.

The chain links TRBV30 to TRBJ1-1, with TRBD1 matching 9 bases. The ends lost 1 base at V and 2 bases at J; junction bases unmatched: 8. This CDR3 region has 16 residues. The germline CDR1 and CDR2 sequences are GTSNPN and SVGIG (reference sequence). As DNA, the CDR3 is TGTGCCTGGAGTGCAACCGGGACAGGGAGAAACACTGAAGCTTTCTTT. Translation: CAWSATGTGRNTEAFF.

A remark on this clone: Other DNA variants within this sample encode the same CDR3. The rearrangement uses TRBV5-1 and TRBJ1-1; TRBD1 matches 10 bases. The CDR3 has 14 residues. Losses at the gene ends were 4 bases for V and 5 bases for J; bases not matched to a gene: 5. Germline lookup yields CDR1 SGHRS and CDR2 YFSETQ. CDR3 protein: CASSPGQGRTEAFF. CDR3 DNA: TGCGCCAGCAGCCCGGGACAGGGGAGGACTGAAGCTTTCTTT.

The CDR3 nucleotides read TGTGCCTGGAGTATTAGGGCAAGGGGCAATGATGGTCTGTTTTTT. Translation gives CAWSIRARGNDGLFF. The chain has TRBV30 and TRBJ1-4, with D maybe TRBD1 (5 bases). Trimming shortened V by 2 bases and J by 14 bases, and 24 bases separated the two germline ends. This CDR3 contains 15 residues. In germline, CDR1 is GTSNPN, CDR2 SVGIG (reference sequence).

The gene calls are TRBV19 and TRBJ2-7, with a weak D call TRBD2 (7 bases). The CDR3 covers 13 residues. Germline V gene lookup returns CDR1 LNHDA and CDR2 SQIVND (reference sequence). The V end was cut by 6 bases, the J end by 7 bases, with 16 bases between. DNA for the CDR3: TGTGCCAGTAGGTCCCCGGCGGGGGCAGAGCAGTACTTC. Protein: CASRSPAGAEQYF.

V usage is TRBV5-6 and J usage is TRBJ2-7; no clear D. Trimming took off 4 bases at V and 2 bases at J, with 19 bases between the two ends. This CDR3 is 16 amino acids long. Germline V lookup: CDR1 SGHDT, CDR2 YYEEEE. The DNA for the CDR3 is TGTGCCAGCAGCCCGATTACTACCAAACAAACCTACGAGCAGTACTTC. This codes for CASSPITTKQTYEQYF.

This clone was found once. This sequence joins TRBV25-1 and TRBJ2-5; 9 bases map to TRBD2. Per germline, CDR1 MGHDK and CDR2 SYGVNS. V gave up 5 bases and J gave up 1 base; unmatched junction bases: 2. This CDR3 is 14 amino acids long. CDR3 sequence (DNA): TGTGCCAGCAGTCTTAGCGGGAGCCAAGAGACCCAGTACTTC. Its translation is CASSLSGSQETQYF.

The chain employs TRBV6-6 and TRBJ2-7; D ambiguous. The germline CDR1 and CDR2 sequences are MNHNY and SVGAGI (reference sequence). V was pared by 5 bases and J by 0 bases, with 5 bases between. The CDR3 totals 12 residues. This CDR3 is CASSSHSYEQYF. CDR3 DNA: TGTGCCAGCAGTAGTCACTCCTACGAGCAGTACTTC.

The chain is built from TRBV19 and TRBJ1-1; TRBD1 is a possible D gene (5 bases). The V end lost 9 bases, the J end lost 1 base, and 15 bases lay between the germline ends. CDR1 and CDR2 (germline): LNHDA, SQIVND (reference sequence). The CDR3 has 14 residues. The CDR3 region is CASRERGSNTEAFF. The CDR3 DNA reads as TGTGCCAGCCGGGAGAGGGGATCGAACACTGAAGCTTTCTTT.

The chain is built from TRBV6-5 and TRBJ2-2, with 8 bases identical to TRBD2. The CDR3 consists of 14 residues. The germline gives CDR1 MNHEY, CDR2 SVGAGI. V lost 8 bases and J lost 4; bases outside the gene matches: 6. The CDR3 DNA is TGTGCCAGCGGGCGGGGGGCCGGCACCGGGGAGCTGTTTTTT. Protein: CASGRGAGTGELFF.

This chain links TRBV10-3 with TRBJ1-1; 8 nucleotides agree with TRBD1. J gave up 0 bases and V 4 bases, and 4 bases lay outside the gene matches. Germline CDR1 is ENHRY and CDR2 is SYGVKD. CDR3 size: 15 residues. The CDR3 sequence is CAISGGQELNTEAFF. The CDR3 coding sequence is TGTGCCATCAGTGGGGGACAGGAGTTGAACACTGAAGCTTTCTTT.

The chain is built from TRBV4-1 and TRBJ1-2; D remains ambiguous. CDR1 and CDR2 from the germline V gene are MGHRA and YSYEKL. The CDR3 runs to 13 residues. V gave up 0 bases and J gave up 4 bases, with 6 bases separating them. The CDR3 DNA is TGCGCCAGCAGCCAAGACGGGGTCTATGGCTACACCTTC. It codes for CASSQDGVYGYTF.

The chain combines TRBV11-2 with TRBJ1-2, with 7 positions matching TRBD1. The V gene's germline CDR1 is SGHAT and CDR2 FQNNGV. The trim removed 5 bases at V and 2 bases at J, leaving 8 bases unmatched. This CDR3 comprises 15 residues. CDR3 sequence (DNA): TGTGCCAGCAGCCAAACATGGGACAGAAACTATGGCTACACCTTC. Protein product: CASSQTWDRNYGYTF. Complete variable domain (other parts from reference TRBV11-2 and TRBJ1-2): EAGVAQSPRYKIIEKRQSVAFWCNPISGHATLYWYQQILGQGPKLLIQFQNNGVVDDSQLPKDRFSAERLKGVDSTLKIQPAKLEDSAVYLCASSQTWDRNYGYTFGSGTRLTVV.

With regard to this clone: Additional DNA sequences in this sample encode the identical CDR3. V is TRBV30 and J is TRBJ1-2, with unresolved D. V gave up 0 bases and J gave up 8 bases, with 10 bases separating them. The germline V gene has CDR1 GTSNPN and CDR2 SVGIG (reference sequence). This CDR3 is 12 amino acids long. The CDR3 spells CAWSVKGSGYTF. The CDR3 region has the DNA TGTGCCTGGAGTGTAAAAGGAAGCGGCTACACCTTC.

V is TRBV7-3 and J is TRBJ1-6, with no clear D. The CDR3 is 14 residues long. Germline CDR1 and CDR2: SGHTA and FQGTGA. V was clipped by 1 base and J by 10 bases, with 11 bases between them. The CDR3 nucleotides are TGTGCCAGCAGCTTAAGTAACGCGGGATCACCCCTCCACTTT. Its translation is CASSLSNAGSPLHF.

The chain links TRBV11-2 to TRBJ2-3, with TRBD1 matching over 7 bases. This CDR3 is 15 amino acids long. V was clipped by 5 bases and J by 0 bases; unmatched bases: 5. CDR1 SGHAT and CDR2 FQNNGV come from the germline V gene. The CDR3 protein is CASSPGTVSTDTQYF. In nucleotides, the CDR3 is TGTGCCAGCAGCCCCGGGACAGTTAGCACAGATACGCAGTATTTT.